This TCR beta chain comes out of a study of neurological immune-mediated disorders. Germline V gene sequence: CDR1 WSHSY, CDR2 SAAADI. This CDR3 contains 15 residues. V was cut by 8 bases and J by 0 bases, with 14 bases left in between. This clonotype was seen ten or more times. The antigen remains unidentified. Libraries used 2 million unsorted PBMCs kept frozen in RNAlater. One entry per CDR3 protein results from TCRdb running MiXCR on the 5' RACE reads. The data contain over 35,000 distinct CDR3 sequences, less than 5% of them singletons. Study results and limitations: No CDR3 amino acid sequences were shared by expanded clones across subjects, suggesting private repertoires in all groups.

The sequence came from a man aged 25 to 40 with multiple sclerosis. The chain couples TRBV10-2 to TRBJ1-5, with D hard to call. The specimen was PBMCs. Here the CDR3 DNA reads TGCGCCAGCTACCCAGGACCTTATAGCAATCAGCCCCAGCATTTT. The encoded protein is CASYPGPYSNQPQHF.